The 24 T cell receptor delta chains below come from one sample, sequenced in a study of gamma-delta chains in newborns, infants, children. With CATT, TCRdb re-called clones from the reads. This table has more than 3,500 delta-chain clones, under 2.5% appearing once. Sequencing input: blood. Every receptor here comes from a child who was a newborn, infant or young child, either healthy, febrile or measles-vaccinated (not recorded which).

This clone showed up just a few times. The chain links TRDV2 to TRDJ3; 8 bases line up with TRDD3. With V trimmed by 5 bases and J by 0 bases, 8 bases remained unmatched. This CDR3 is 18 amino acids long. From germline, CDR1 is GEAIGNYY and CDR2 EKD. CDR3: CACGTGGWSSWDTRQMFF. CDR3 DNA: TGTGCCTGTGGCACTGGGGGTTGGAGCTCCTGGGACACCCGACAGATGTTTTTC.

This clone has a handful of counts. This may be a read error, as it is one base from a much larger clone. This specimen includes other DNA sequences encoding the same CDR3. This chain joins TRDV2 and TRDJ3, with 9 bases fitting TRDD3. CDR3 size: 18 residues. Germline V lookup: CDR1 GEAIGNYY, CDR2 EKD. With V trimmed by 0 bases and J by 0 bases, 2 bases remained unmatched. The CDR3 is CACDTYWGSSWDTRQMFF. The CDR3 DNA reads as TGTGCCTGTGACACCTACTGGGGGAGCTCCTGGGACACCCGACAGATGTTTTTC.

J is TRDJ1 and V is TRDV3; 8 positions match TRDD3. The CDR3 has 17 amino acids. Germline loops: CDR1 TVYSNPD, CDR2 GDNSRS (reference sequence). V gave up 4 bases and J gave up 0 bases; unmatched junction bases: 16. DNA for the CDR3: TGTGCCTGCCTCGGAAGGGGATACCTTTCGTACACCGATAAACTCATCTTT. It codes for CACLGRGYLSYTDKLIF.

Concerning this clone itself: This may be a read error: a much more frequent sequence differs by one nucleotide. This sequence joins TRDV2 and TRDJ3; 10 bases line up with TRDD3. This CDR3 region has 18 residues. The germline V gene has CDR1 GEAIGNYY and CDR2 EKD. The CDR3 coding sequence is TGTGCCTGTGACACTGGGGGATACAGCTCCTGGGGCACCCGACAGATGTTTTTC. Translation: CACDTGGYSSWGTRQMFF.

This clone was seen a handful of times. The V gene is TRDV3, the J gene TRDJ1; 10 bases align to TRDD3. Trimming took 2 bases from V and 4 from J; bases not matched to a gene: 7. The CDR3 runs to 14 residues. Germline V CDR1 and CDR2: TVYSNPD, GDNSRS (reference sequence). The CDR3: CAFSGGYGNDKLIF. The CDR3 DNA sequence: TGTGCCTTTTCTGGGGGATATGGGAACGATAAACTCATCTTT.

This clone was counted between two and nine times. A much larger clonotype is one base distant, so this may be a read error. The same CDR3 can be traced to other DNA sequences in this sample. V gene TRDV2 combines with J gene TRDJ1, with D perhaps TRDD3 (5 bases). The CDR3 runs 13 residues. V gave up 0 bases and J gave up 6 bases, with 10 bases separating them. Germline-derived CDR1 and CDR2 are GEAIGNYY and EKD. The CDR3 DNA reads TGTGCCTGTGACACCTGGGGAATACATAAACTCATCTTT. It specifies CACDTWGIHKLIF.

The chain joins TRDV2 to TRDJ3; 8 nucleotides line up with TRDD3. The ends lost 5 bases at V and 2 bases at J; junction bases unmatched: 19. Germline-derived CDR1 and CDR2 are GEAIGNYY and EKD. CDR3 size: 21 residues. The CDR3 here is CACVTTVSTGGPPWDTRQMFF. In nucleotides, the CDR3 is TGTGCCTGTGTCACAACGGTCAGTACTGGGGGCCCCCCCTGGGACACCCGACAGATGTTTTTC.

This clone has a handful of counts. This likely came from a read error, as a far larger clone is one base away. This chain uses TRDV2 with TRDJ2; D not resolved. There are 14 residues in the CDR3. CDR1 is GEAIGNYY, CDR2 EKD, per germline. CDR3 coding DNA: TGTGCCTGTGATTCCCCAGCTTTGACAGCACAACCCTTCTTT. Protein sequence: CACDSPALTAQPFF.

This clone was recorded a few times. The chain couples TRDV2 to TRDJ3; the D is unclear. V was cut by 3 bases and J by 0 bases, with 8 bases left in between. Germline CDR1 and CDR2: GEAIGNYY and EKD. CDR3 length equals 16 residues. The CDR3 here is CACDALSSWDTRQMFF. DNA for the CDR3: TGTGCCTGTGACGCTCTGAGCTCCTGGGACACCCGACAGATGTTTTTC.

To note about this clone: A much more abundant neighbour one base away suggests this may be a read error. The chain links TRDV2 to TRDJ3; TRDD3 matches 7 bases. CDR3 length: 18 amino acids. CDR1 GEAIGNYY and CDR2 EKD come from the germline V gene. DNA of the CDR3: TGTGCCTGTGACACTGGGGGACCCTTGGACTGGGACGCCCGACAGATGTTTTTC. Residues: CACDTGGPLDWDARQMFF.

This clone came up a few times. The V call is TRDV2, the J call TRDJ3, with a possible D match to TRDD3 (6 bases). This CDR3 is built from 18 residues. The germline V gene encodes CDR1 GEAIGNYY and CDR2 EKD. V lost 3 bases and J lost 0, with 14 bases in between. CDR3 DNA: TGTGCCTGTGACCCTATTACGGGATACTCCTGGGACACCCGACAGATGTTTTTC. Translation gives CACDPITGYSWDTRQMFF.

This clone is labeled medium-sized. Additional DNA sequences in this sample encode the identical CDR3. The chain couples TRDV1 to TRDJ1; 8 bases fit TRDD3. The germline gives CDR1 TSWWSYY, CDR2 QGS. J was trimmed by 0 bases and V by 0 bases; bases with no gene match: 9. This CDR3 is built from 18 residues. The CDR3 sequence: CALGELLYSGGNTDKLIF. CDR3 nucleotides: TGTGCTCTTGGGGAACTGCTCTACTCTGGGGGAAACACCGATAAACTCATCTTT.

With respect to this clone: A far larger clone differs by one base, so this is likely a read error. The chain employs TRDV2 and TRDJ2, with 13 bases identical to TRDD3. The CDR3 length is 18 residues. The germline CDR1 and CDR2 sequences are GEAIGNYY and EKD. In DNA, the CDR3 is TGTGCCTGTGACCCGGTACTGGGGGATACGCTTGTGACAACACAACTCTTCTTT. Amino acids: CACDPVLGDTLVTTQLFF.

The table lists this clone with a few counts. A read error may be the cause here, since a much bigger clone is one base away. The chain links TRDV2 to TRDJ3, with 7 positions matching TRDD3. The germline V gene encodes CDR1 GEAIGNYY and CDR2 EKD. V dropped 0 bases and J dropped 0; count of bases not matched to a gene: 4. The CDR3 sequence is 18 residues long. The CDR3 nucleotides read TGTGCCTGTGACACCGTTGGGGGACACTCCTGGGACACCCGACAGATGTTTTTC. Protein sequence: CACDTVGGHSWDTRQMFF.

Only a few counts were recorded for this clone. The rearrangement links TRDV2 to TRDJ3, with 7 bases fitting TRDD3. This CDR3 is built from 19 residues. Germline trimming cut 0 bases from V and 0 bases from J; bases unmatched to any gene: 7. Germline CDR1 is GEAIGNYY and CDR2 is EKD. For the CDR3, the DNA is TGTGCCTGTGACACCTGGGGGAATCTAAGCTCCTGGGACACCCGACAGATGTTTTTC. Translation gives CACDTWGNLSSWDTRQMFF.

Regarding this clone: Germline and junction disagree at one end, which may indicate a read error. The rearrangement joins TRDV2 to TRDJ3; 10 nucleotides align to TRDD3. Germline values: CDR1 GEAIGNYY, CDR2 EKD. CDR3 length equals 18 residues. This CDR3 reads CACDILGDRNWDTRQMFF. DNA of the CDR3: TGTGCCTGTGACATACTGGGGGATCGAAACTGGGACACTCGACAGATGTTTTTC.

This clone was detected a few times. Being one base from a much bigger clone, this may be a read error. The rearrangement joins TRDV2 to TRDJ3, with TRDD3 identical over 10 bases. The CDR3 loop spans 21 amino acids. Germline loops: CDR1 GEAIGNYY, CDR2 EKD. The CDR3 here is CARDPIRTGGSETWDTRQMFF. DNA for the CDR3: TGTGCCCGTGACCCAATCCGTACTGGGGGATCCGAAACCTGGGACACCCGACAGATGTTTTTC.

The rearrangement uses TRDV2 and TRDJ3, with 7 bases aligning to TRDD3. J gave up 0 bases and V 3 bases, and 7 bases lay outside the gene matches. The CDR3 extends over 18 amino acids. CDR1 GEAIGNYY and CDR2 EKD come from the germline V gene. The CDR3 reads CACDLLGMSSWDTRQMFF. The DNA for the CDR3 is TGTGCCTGTGACCTACTGGGGATGAGCTCCTGGGACACCCGACAGATGTTTTTC.

The gene calls are TRDV2 and TRDJ1, with D perhaps TRDD3 (6 bases). The CDR3 runs to 12 residues. V was clipped by 0 bases and J by 5 bases, with 6 bases between them. The germline gives CDR1 GEAIGNYY, CDR2 EKD. The CDR3 coding sequence is TGTGCCTGTGACACCGGGGGAGATAAACTCATCTTT. Translating it yields CACDTGGDKLIF.

For this clone: A read error is likely here: a far larger clone is one base away. The sample holds other DNA sequences that translate to the same CDR3. V gene TRDV2 combines with J gene TRDJ1; no definite D call. The CDR3 is 9 amino acids. Germline CDR1 is GEAIGNYY and CDR2 is EKD. The CDR3 DNA is TGTGCCTGTGACACCGGACTCATCTTC. It translates to CACDTGLIF.

The DNA of the CDR3 is TGTGCCTGTGACACCGCCTGGGGTCCCGGCTCCTGGGACACCCGACAGATGTTTTTC. This sequence encodes CACDTAWGPGSWDTRQMFF. The gene calls are TRDV2 and TRDJ3, with D possibly matching TRDD3 (6 bases). Germline CDR1 reads GEAIGNYY; CDR2 reads EKD. Trimming left V 0 bases short and J 0 bases short, with 14 bases between. The CDR3 loop spans 19 amino acids.

Worth noting for this clone: Within the sample, other DNA sequences also encode this same CDR3. The chain combines TRDV2 with TRDJ3; 8 bases line up with TRDD3. The length of the CDR3 is 19 residues. Per germline, CDR1 GEAIGNYY and CDR2 EKD. The trim removed 0 bases at V and 0 bases at J, leaving 6 bases unmatched. This CDR3 reads CACDTGWGTSSWDTRQMFF. CDR3 DNA: TGTGCCTGTGACACCGGCTGGGGGACCAGCTCCTGGGACACCCGACAGATGTTTTTC.

This clone turned up a few times. Only one base separates this from a far larger clonotype, so it likely reflects a read error. This same CDR3 is encoded by further DNA sequences in the sample. This chain connects TRDV2 to TRDJ3; TRDD1 or TRDD3 may be the D gene (5 bases each). The germline V gene encodes CDR1 GEAIGNYY and CDR2 EKD. The CDR3 is 17 residues long. CDR3 loop: CACDTPDSTWDTRQMFF. The CDR3 DNA sequence: TGTGCCTGTGACACGCCCGATAGTACCTGGGACACTCGACAGATGTTTTTC.

A few counts support this clone. With a much larger clone just one base away, this may be a read error. The chain links TRDV2 to TRDJ2; 9 bases are shared with TRDD3. CDR1 is GEAIGNYY, CDR2 EKD, per germline. This CDR3 is built from 17 residues. For the CDR3, the DNA is TGTGCCGGTGACCCGTTGGGGGATAGGGCTTTGACAGCACAACTCTTCTTT. Its protein is CAGDPLGDRALTAQLFF.